This TCR beta chain was sequenced for a study of cytomegalovirus exposure and HLA in healthy donors. Background on the study: The study placed less than 90% of its approximately 400 genotyped donors in the Caucasian-associated ancestry cluster.

The PCR ran on 60 Vbeta and 13 Jbeta primers. Data came from immunoSEQ multiplex PCR; TCRdb stores just in-frame clones and leaves some out. The table has some 120,000 clones, under 85% seen once; the top ten hold 4.8%. This CDR3 is 16 amino acids long. CDR1 and CDR2 (germline): MDHEN, SYDVKM. With V trimmed by 5 bases and J by 7 bases, 11 bases remained unmatched. This TCR was sampled from a man younger than 40 in good health and CMV-seropositive. The sequencing sample was made of PBMCs. This sequence joins TRBV28 and TRBJ1-4; TRBD1 matches at 9 bases. The CDR3 coding sequence is TGTGCCAGCAGTCGGTCCCGGGACAGGGATGGTGAAAAACTGTTTTTT. Amino acid sequence: CASSRSRDRDGEKLFF.